The 8 T cell receptor beta chains reported below all come from one sample, sequenced in a study of cytotoxic CD8 clonotypes in ibrutinib-treated CLL. TCRdb's table, derived via immunoSEQ multiplex PCR, lists solely in-frame clones and lacks some. The profile shows over 120,000 clones, 75% to 85% of them singletons. The source was PBMCs, collected after 12 months of ibrutinib treatment. All receptors derive from a human donor with chronic lymphocytic leukemia.

By sample share, this clone is medium-sized. This chain connects TRBV5-4 to TRBJ2-3; the D gene is possibly TRBD1 (6 bases). The ends were cut back, 0 bases at V and 2 bases at J, with 16 bases in the middle. The CDR3 contains 17 residues. The germline gives CDR1 SGHNT, CDR2 YYREEE (reference sequence). CDR3 in DNA: TGTGCCAGCAGCTTGGCCCTTGGACAGACAAACACAGATACGCAGTATTTT. Translating gives CASSLALGQTNTDTQYF.

The rearrangement uses TRBV10-2 and TRBJ2-1, with 9 bases aligning to TRBD2. The J segment lost 8 bases and the V segment lost 8 bases, leaving 10 bases of the junction unmatched. CDR1 WSHSY and CDR2 SAAADI come from the germline V gene. CDR3 size: 14 residues. The CDR3 DNA sequence: TGCGCCAGCGCTAGCGGGATATTTTTGGATGAGCAGTTCTTC. As protein: CASASGIFLDEQFF.

This chain uses TRBV28 with TRBJ2-5, with 8 bases aligning to TRBD1. The CDR3 extends over 14 amino acids. Germline V lookup: CDR1 MDHEN, CDR2 SYDVKM. V lost 8 bases to trimming and J lost 6 bases; unmatched junction nucleotides: 11. The DNA of the CDR3 is TGTGCCAGCGGTCCGGGACAGGTGGAACAGACCCAGTACTTC. This encodes CASGPGQVEQTQYF.

V gene TRBV29-1 combines with J gene TRBJ1-1; D not resolved. The V and J ends lost 0 bases and 4 bases respectively, with 9 bases between them. The CDR3 sequence is 13 residues long. Per the germline V gene, CDR1 is SQVTM and CDR2 is ANQGSEA. Here the CDR3 reads CSVEDNAGTEAFF. The DNA for the CDR3 is TGCAGCGTTGAAGACAACGCCGGCACTGAAGCTTTCTTT.

The rearrangement joins TRBV19 to TRBJ2-1, with no clear D. CDR1 is LNHDA and CDR2 is SQIVND in the germline V gene (reference sequence). The V end was cut by 5 bases, the J end by 8 bases, with 13 bases between. This CDR3 contains 13 residues. The CDR3 reads CASSPWTGDEQFF. As DNA, the CDR3 is TGTGCCAGTAGTCCCTGGACCGGCGATGAGCAGTTCTTC.

The chain is built from TRBV12-5 and TRBJ1-1; D is unclear. The CDR3 totals 14 residues. Germline V lookup: CDR1 LGHNT, CDR2 FRNRAP. V lost 5 bases and J lost 3, with 13 bases in between. The DNA of the CDR3 is TGTGCTAGTGGTCTCCAAACGCCGGACACTGAAGCTTTCTTT. Translation gives CASGLQTPDTEAFF. Full variable domain (missing parts from reference TRBV12-5 and TRBJ1-1): DARVTQTPRHKVTEMGQEVTMRCQPILGHNTVFWYRQTMMQGLELLAYFRNRAPLDDSGMPKDRFSAEMPDATLATLKIQPSEPRDSAVYFCASGLQTPDTEAFFGQGTRLTVV.

This clone was counted between two and nine times. The genes are TRBV6-4 and TRBJ2-2; 7 bases fit TRBD1. This CDR3 is built from 14 residues. The J segment lost 8 bases and the V segment lost 6 bases, leaving 9 bases of the junction unmatched. From germline, CDR1 is MRHNA and CDR2 SNTAGT. CDR3 sequence (DNA): TGTGCCAGCAGCCCGGACAGGACCTCGGGGGAGCTGTTTTTT. Translating it yields CASSPDRTSGELFF.

The chain uses TRBV2 and TRBJ2-3; D is unclear. The CDR3 has 14 residues. Trimming took off 4 bases at V and 0 bases at J, with 8 bases between the two ends. Germline V gene lookup returns CDR1 SNHLY and CDR2 FYNNEI. The CDR3 sequence: CASSVQRSTDTQYF. The CDR3 DNA follows: TGTGCCAGCAGTGTCCAGAGAAGCACAGATACGCAGTATTTT.